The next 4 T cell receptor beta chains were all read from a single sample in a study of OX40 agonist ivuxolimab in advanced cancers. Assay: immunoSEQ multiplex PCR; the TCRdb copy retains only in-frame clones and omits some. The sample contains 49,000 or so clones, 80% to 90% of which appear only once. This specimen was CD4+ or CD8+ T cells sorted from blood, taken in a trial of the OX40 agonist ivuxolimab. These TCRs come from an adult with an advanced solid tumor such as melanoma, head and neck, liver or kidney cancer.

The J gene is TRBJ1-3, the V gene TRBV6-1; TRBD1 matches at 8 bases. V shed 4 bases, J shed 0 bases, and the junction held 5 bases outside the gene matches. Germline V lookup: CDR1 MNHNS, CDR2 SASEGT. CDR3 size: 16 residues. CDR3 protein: CASSAGTGLSGNTIYF. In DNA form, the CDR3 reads TGTGCCAGCAGTGCCGGGACAGGACTCTCTGGAAACACCATATATTTT.

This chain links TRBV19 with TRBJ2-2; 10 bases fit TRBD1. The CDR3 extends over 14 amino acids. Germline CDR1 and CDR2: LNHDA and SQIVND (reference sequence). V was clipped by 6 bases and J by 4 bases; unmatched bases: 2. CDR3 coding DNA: TGTGCCAGTAGGGGGACAGGGGTCACCGGGGAGCTGTTTTTT. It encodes CASRGTGVTGELFF.

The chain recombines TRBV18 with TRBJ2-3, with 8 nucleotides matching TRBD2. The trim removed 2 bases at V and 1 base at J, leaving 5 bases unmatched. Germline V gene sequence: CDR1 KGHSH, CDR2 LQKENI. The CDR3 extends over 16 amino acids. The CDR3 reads CASSPYGSGGTDTQYF. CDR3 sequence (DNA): TGTGCCAGCTCACCATACGGTAGCGGGGGCACAGATACGCAGTATTTT.

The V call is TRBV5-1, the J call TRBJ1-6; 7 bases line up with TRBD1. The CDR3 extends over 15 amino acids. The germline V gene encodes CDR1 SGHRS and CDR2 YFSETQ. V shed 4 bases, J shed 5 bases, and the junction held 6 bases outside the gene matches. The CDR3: CASSPTGTDNSPLHF. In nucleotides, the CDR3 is TGCGCCAGCAGCCCGACAGGGACGGATAATTCACCCCTCCACTTT. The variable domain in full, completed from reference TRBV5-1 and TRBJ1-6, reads KAGVTQTPRYLIKTRGQQVTLSCSPISGHRSVSWYQQTPGQGLQFLFEYFSETQRNKGNFPGRFSGRQFSNSRSEMNVSTLELGDSALYLCASSPTGTDNSPLHFGNGTRLTVT.